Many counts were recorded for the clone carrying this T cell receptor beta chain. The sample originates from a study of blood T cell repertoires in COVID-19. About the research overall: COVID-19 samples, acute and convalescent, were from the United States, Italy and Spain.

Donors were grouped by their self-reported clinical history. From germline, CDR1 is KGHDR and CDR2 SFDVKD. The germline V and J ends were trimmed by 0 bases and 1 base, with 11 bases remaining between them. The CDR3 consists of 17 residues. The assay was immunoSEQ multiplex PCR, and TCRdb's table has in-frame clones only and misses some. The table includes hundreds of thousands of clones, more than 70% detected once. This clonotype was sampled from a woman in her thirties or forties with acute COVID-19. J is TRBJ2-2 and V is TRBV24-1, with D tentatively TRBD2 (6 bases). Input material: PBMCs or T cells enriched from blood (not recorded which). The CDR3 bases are TGTGCCACCAGTGATTTGGGGGCGGGGCTGAACACCGGGGAGCTGTTTTTT. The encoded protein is CATSDLGAGLNTGELFF.